Following are 25 T cell receptor beta chains from one sample sequenced in a study of spatial heterogeneity in lung cancer. Sample time point: sample taken at primary tumor resection. In each case, whole RNA from tumor, nontumor lung or frozen PBMC was sequenced unsorted. TCRdb itself ran the 5' RACE reads through MiXCR, one entry per CDR3 protein. The sample consists of approximately 6,900 distinct CDR3 sequences, approximately 6% of them appearing once. The specimen was normal lung tissue next to the tumor, collected at surgery. These receptor sequences come from a female donor with early-stage non-small cell lung cancer.

In this sample, this clonotype turned up a few times. A library made for alpha chains picked up this beta chain off target, so its size means little. The V gene is TRBV24-1, the J gene TRBJ2-1, with 10 bases fitting TRBD2. V lost 3 bases to trimming and J lost 5 bases; unmatched junction nucleotides: 6. Per the germline V gene, CDR1 is KGHDR and CDR2 is SFDVKD. The CDR3 has 16 amino acids. CDR3 sequence reads: CATSDPSGRGNNEQFF. The DNA for the CDR3 is TGTGCCACCAGTGATCCCAGCGGGAGGGGAAACAATGAGCAGTTCTTC.

This clonotype was found many times. Since it is a stray read in a library aimed at alpha chains, this beta chain has a size that is not meaningful. The chain employs TRBV10-1 and TRBJ2-7; 8 bases are a match to TRBD1. The CDR3 length is 15 residues. Germline CDR1 is WNHNN and CDR2 is SYGVQD (reference sequence). J gave up 1 base and V 3 bases, and 5 bases lay outside the gene matches. The chain's CDR3 is CASSDPDRGSYEQYF. CDR3 DNA: TGCGCCAGCAGTGACCCAGACAGGGGTTCCTACGAGCAGTACTTC.

A remark on this clonotype: This beta chain is a stray sequence in a library constructed for alpha chains; its clone size is not meaningful. This chain uses TRBV2 with TRBJ2-1, with 9 bases lining up with TRBD1. V shed 4 bases and J 6 bases; nucleotides not matched to a gene: 4. Germline V gene lookup returns CDR1 SNHLY and CDR2 FYNNEI. The CDR3 spans 14 residues. CDR3 protein: CASSGTGACNEQFF. CDR3 in DNA: TGTGCCAGCAGTGGGACAGGGGCCTGCAATGAGCAGTTCTTC. The whole variable domain, filled in from reference TRBV2 and TRBJ2-1, reads EPEVTQTPSHQVTQMGQEVILRCVPISNHLYFYWYRQILGQKVEFLVSFYNNEISEKSEIFDDQFSVERPDGSNFTLKIRSTKLEDSAMYFCASSGTGACNEQFFGPGTRLTVL.

Many counts were recorded for this clonotype. Little can be read into the size of this beta chain, an off-target read in a library designed for alpha chains. The chain has TRBV28 and TRBJ2-5; 10 bases are a match to TRBD2. The CDR3 runs 14 residues. Germline values: CDR1 MDHEN, CDR2 SYDVKM. Trimming took 4 bases from V and 5 from J; bases not matched to a gene: 4. In nucleotides, the CDR3 is TGTGCCAGCAGTTCAGCGGGAGGGCCGGAGACCCAGTACTTC. Its translation is CASSSAGGPETQYF. The full variable domain, its missing parts supplied by reference TRBV28 and TRBJ2-5, is DVKVTQSSRYLVKRTGEKVFLECVQDMDHENMFWYRQDPGLGLRLIYFSYDVKMKEKGDIPEGYSVSREKKERFSLILESASTNQTSMYLCASSSAGGPETQYFGPGTRLLVL.

This clonotype was seen ten or more times. Being off target in a library aimed at alpha chains, this beta chain has a size of little meaning. V and J are TRBV10-3 and TRBJ2-2, with 7 bases identical to TRBD1. V dropped 0 bases and J dropped 3; count of bases not matched to a gene: 13. Per the germline V gene, CDR1 is ENHRY and CDR2 is SYGVKD. The CDR3 contains 19 residues. The CDR3 here is CAISESYIPGQPYTGELFF. The CDR3 region has the DNA TGTGCCATCAGTGAGTCCTACATCCCGGGACAGCCTTACACCGGGGAGCTGTTTTTT.

By share, this clonotype counts as medium-sized. This beta chain is a stray sequence in a library constructed for alpha chains; its clone size is not meaningful. The V and J genes are TRBV12-3 or TRBV12-4 and TRBJ2-2; 9 positions agree with TRBD2. After removal of 8 bases from V and 6 bases from J, the junction contained 10 bases not matched to a gene. This CDR3 is built from 15 residues. CDR3 bases: TGTGCCAGCGGGCGGCGGGAGGGAGTCCCCGGGGAGCTGTTTTTT. Amino acid sequence: CASGRREGVPGELFF.

This clonotype is medium-sized (0.01 to 0.1%) in the sample. Within a library made for alpha chains, this beta chain is off target, and its count is uninformative. This chain joins TRBV6-1 and TRBJ2-7; D is unresolved. The length of the CDR3 is 13 residues. CDR1 and CDR2 from the germline V gene are MNHNS and SASEGT. V gave up 6 bases and J gave up 6 bases, with 15 bases separating them. Here the CDR3 reads CASRYVGKVEQYF. The CDR3 DNA follows: TGTGCCAGCAGATATGTAGGGAAGGTCGAGCAGTACTTC.

This clonotype rates as medium-sized (0.01 to 0.1%). This beta chain is off target for a library built for alpha chains, so its abundance means little. The V call is TRBV12-3 or TRBV12-4, the J call TRBJ2-1; D uncertain. V was shortened by 4 bases and J by 7 bases, with 14 bases between the two germline ends. This CDR3 is built from 14 residues. The CDR3 coding sequence is TGTGCCAGCAGTTCAGCTCTGTTAGAGAATGAGCAGTTCTTC. It encodes CASSSALLENEQFF.

Many counts were recorded for this clonotype. The size of this beta chain means little, since it is a stray read in a library made for alpha chains. The chain couples TRBV6-1 to TRBJ2-5, with no clear D. CDR3 size: 12 residues. The V gene lost 8 bases and the J gene lost 5 bases, with 12 bases spanning the gap. Germline V gene sequence: CDR1 MNHNS, CDR2 SASEGT. The CDR3 is CASSRRSETQYF. The CDR3 nucleotides are TGTGCCAGCTCCCGTCGCAGTGAGACCCAGTACTTC.

Many counts were recorded for this clonotype. This beta chain represents an off-target read in a library built for alpha chains; its size is of limited meaning. The rearrangement uses TRBV7-9 and TRBJ2-1; 11 bases are a match to TRBD2. The germline CDR1 and CDR2 sequences are SEHNR and FQNEAQ (reference sequence). With 6 bases clipped from V and 7 bases from J, the junction kept 8 bases outside the gene matches. This CDR3 has 15 residues. In DNA, the CDR3 is TGTGCCAGCAGTTCCCTTAGCGGGAGGGGAAATGAGCAGTTCTTC. This encodes CASSSLSGRGNEQFF.

Concerning this clonotype: For a library built for alpha chains, this beta chain is a stray read; little rests on its size. The chain links TRBV12-3 or TRBV12-4 to TRBJ2-6; unclear D gene. Trimming removed 3 bases from V and 1 base from J, with 7 bases in between. The CDR3 extends over 15 amino acids. The CDR3 region has the DNA TGTGCCAGCAGTTTCTTGGGATCTGGGGCCAACGTCCTGACTTTC. This sequence encodes CASSFLGSGANVLTF.

In its sample, this clonotype was seen many times. Found in a library prepared for alpha chains, this beta chain is an off-target read, and its abundance has little meaning. The rearrangement uses TRBV20-1 and TRBJ1-1; TRBD1 agrees at 8 bases. Germline CDR1 is DFQATT and CDR2 is SNEGSKA (reference sequence). The CDR3 runs 12 residues. V trimming: 5 bases; J trimming: 5 bases; junction bases outside the gene matches: 4. CDR3 DNA sequence: TGCAGTGCTCTGAACAGGGGGACTGAAGCTTTCTTT. As protein: CSALNRGTEAFF.

This clonotype was detected only a few times. This beta chain slipped into a library made for alpha chains as a stray read, so its size is not meaningful. This rearrangement joins TRBV12-3 or TRBV12-4 to TRBJ2-7, with D unresolved. CDR3 size: 13 residues. V lost 3 bases to trimming and J lost 1 base, with 7 bases between them. The CDR3 DNA follows: TGTGCCAGCAGTTTGGCGCATTCCTACGAGCAGTACTTC. Encoded protein: CASSLAHSYEQYF.

In its sample, this clonotype is medium-sized (0.01 to 0.1%). The library was prepared for alpha chains; this beta chain is a stray read, so its frequency means little. This rearrangement joins TRBV6-4 to TRBJ2-3, with unresolved D. Trimming removed 4 bases at V and 5 bases at J, with 10 bases between. This CDR3 spans 13 amino acids. Germline CDR1 and CDR2: MRHNA and SNTAGT. CDR3 in DNA: TGTGCCAGCAGTGCCACTACTCTAGATACGCAGTATTTT. This codes for CASSATTLDTQYF.

For this clonotype: In a library made to pick up alpha chains, this beta chain is a stray read with a size that means little. The chain carries TRBV20-1 and TRBJ2-1, with 11 positions matching TRBD2. Germline V gives CDR1 DFQATT, CDR2 SNEGSKA (reference sequence). This CDR3 comprises 17 residues. J was trimmed by 4 bases and V by 2 bases; bases with no gene match: 10. The chain's CDR3 is CSARNELGLAGYNEQFF. CDR3 nucleotide sequence: TGCAGTGCTAGAAATGAGTTAGGACTAGCGGGTTACAATGAGCAGTTCTTC.

This clonotype has more than one count but fewer than ten. Within a library made for alpha chains, this beta chain is off target, and its count is uninformative. The J gene is TRBJ2-2, the V gene TRBV5-1; 7 nucleotides agree with TRBD2. From germline, CDR1 is SGHRS and CDR2 YFSETQ. The V gene end was trimmed by 3 bases and the J gene end by 5 bases; junction bases not matched to a gene: 7. The CDR3 runs 15 residues. In nucleotides, the CDR3 is TGCGCCAGCAGCTGGCGGGCGGGAGAAACCGGGGAGCTGTTTTTT. This translates into CASSWRAGETGELFF. The whole variable domain, remainder taken from reference TRBV5-1 and TRBJ2-2, is KAGVTQTPRYLIKTRGQQVTLSCSPISGHRSVSWYQQTPGQGLQFLFEYFSETQRNKGNFPGRFSGRQFSNSRSEMNVSTLELGDSALYLCASSWRAGETGELFFGEGSRLTVL.

This clonotype was observed at least ten times. With the library built for alpha chains, this beta chain is off target and its frequency is not meaningful. The chain recombines TRBV11-2 with TRBJ2-1; D may be TRBD2 (6 bases). Germline V gene data show CDR1 as SGHAT and CDR2 as FQNNGV. V gave up 5 bases and J gave up 4 bases, with 12 bases separating them. There are 14 residues in the CDR3. For the CDR3, the DNA is TGTGCCAGCAGCGAGGACTACCAGTACAATGAGCAGTTCTTC. Its protein is CASSEDYQYNEQFF.

Notes on this clonotype: This beta chain is off target for a library built for alpha chains, so its abundance means little. The chain joins TRBV6-5 to TRBJ1-1; weak D call: TRBD1 (5 bases). This CDR3 has 13 amino acids. Germline CDR1 MNHEY, CDR2 SVGAGI. With 2 bases removed from V and 8 bases from J, the gap between germline ends came to 12 bases. CDR3 loop: CASSYLGKGEAFF. The CDR3 DNA sequence: TGTGCCAGCAGTTACCTCGGGAAGGGGGAAGCTTTCTTT.

This clonotype is medium-sized. For a library built for alpha chains, this beta chain is a stray read; little rests on its size. The CDR3 sequence: CASSVRREGYNEQFF. The CDR3 DNA follows: TGTGCCAGCAGCGTACGGCGGGAGGGCTACAATGAGCAGTTCTTC. The V and J genes are TRBV9 and TRBJ2-1, with 9 bases aligning to TRBD2. The V and J ends lost 1 base and 3 bases, in that order; junction bases with no gene match: 2. The CDR3 covers 15 residues. Looked up from germline, CDR1 is SGDLS and CDR2 is YYNGEE.

This clonotype came up many times. This beta chain lies outside the target of a library built for alpha chains; its clone size means little. The chain recombines TRBV2 with TRBJ2-5, with TRBD2 as a possible D gene (5 bases). With 6 bases removed from V and 1 base from J, the gap between germline ends came to 12 bases. This CDR3 has 14 amino acids. Germline values: CDR1 SNHLY, CDR2 FYNNEI. CDR3 protein: CASRPGRTQETQYF. The DNA for the CDR3 is TGTGCCAGCAGACCGGGGAGAACCCAAGAGACCCAGTACTTC.

At least ten counts were recorded for this clonotype. This beta chain is off target for a library built for alpha chains, so its abundance means little. V gene TRBV14 combines with J gene TRBJ1-1; maybe TRBD1 (5 bases). CDR3 length equals 13 residues. V was cut by 2 bases and J by 9 bases, with 13 bases left in between. CDR1 and CDR2 from the germline V gene are SGHDN and FVKESK. The CDR3 reads CASSQSPGGKAFF. The CDR3 region has the DNA TGTGCCAGCAGCCAATCCCCGGGGGGGAAAGCTTTCTTT.

This clonotype was observed a handful of times. Little can be read into the size of this beta chain, an off-target read in a library designed for alpha chains. The chain couples TRBV20-1 to TRBJ1-5; D may be TRBD1 (6 bases). Germline CDR1 DFQATT, CDR2 SNEGSKA (reference sequence). The CDR3 covers 18 residues. Trimming removed 5 bases at V and 1 base at J, with 24 bases between. The CDR3 reads CSARGPGHRGGSNQPQHF. CDR3 sequence (DNA): TGCAGTGCTCGGGGCCCGGGACATAGGGGAGGGAGCAATCAGCCCCAGCATTTT.

This clonotype was recorded many times. This beta chain is an unintended read in a library built for alpha chains; its size means little. The chain combines TRBV10-2 with TRBJ2-3; 8 positions agree with TRBD2. The CDR3 is made up of 15 amino acids. The V and J ends lost 4 bases and 9 bases, in that order; junction bases with no gene match: 12. Per the germline V gene, CDR1 is WSHSY and CDR2 is SAAADI. CDR3 DNA sequence: TGCGCCAGCAGTGTATGGGGACTAGGTTTCATCACGCAGTATTTT. Its protein is CASSVWGLGFITQYF.

A word on this clonotype: This beta chain came through as a stray read in a library set up for alpha chains, and its size says little. The chain employs TRBV12-3 or TRBV12-4 and TRBJ1-3, with D unresolved. Trimming stripped 5 bases from V and 3 bases from J, with 14 bases between. This CDR3 has 15 amino acids. CDR3 protein: CASSPRVNSGNTIYF. For the CDR3, the DNA is TGTGCCAGCAGTCCGAGGGTTAACAGTGGAAACACCATATATTTT.

Remarks on this clonotype: This beta chain is an off-target read within a library intended for alpha chains, so its frequency means little. This chain uses TRBV7-6 with TRBJ2-1; TRBD2 agrees at 7 bases. J was trimmed by 5 bases and V by 2 bases; bases with no gene match: 3. The CDR3 is 14 amino acids. Germline V gene lookup returns CDR1 SGHVS and CDR2 FNYEAQ. CDR3 coding DNA: TGTGCCAGCAGCTTAAGGGCGGGGGACAATGAGCAGTTCTTC. Its protein is CASSLRAGDNEQFF.